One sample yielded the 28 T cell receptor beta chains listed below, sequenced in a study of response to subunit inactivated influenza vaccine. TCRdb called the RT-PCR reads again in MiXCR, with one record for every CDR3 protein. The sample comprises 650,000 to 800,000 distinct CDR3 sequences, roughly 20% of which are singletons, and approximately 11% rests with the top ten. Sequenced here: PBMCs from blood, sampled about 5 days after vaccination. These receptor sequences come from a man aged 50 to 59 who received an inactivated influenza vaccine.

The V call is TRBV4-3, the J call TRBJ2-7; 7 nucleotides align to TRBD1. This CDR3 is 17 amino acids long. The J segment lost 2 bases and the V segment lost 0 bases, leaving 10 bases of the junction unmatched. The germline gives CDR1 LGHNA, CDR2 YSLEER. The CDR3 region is CASSQDDQGEVPYEQYF. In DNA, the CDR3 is TGCGCCAGCAGCCAAGATGACCAGGGGGAAGTTCCCTACGAGCAGTACTTC.

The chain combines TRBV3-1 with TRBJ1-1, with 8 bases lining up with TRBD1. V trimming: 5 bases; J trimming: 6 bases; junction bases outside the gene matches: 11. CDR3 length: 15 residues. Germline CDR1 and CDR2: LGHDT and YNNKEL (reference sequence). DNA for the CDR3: TGTGCCAGCAGCGGTCCCGGGACAGGTTGGGCTGAAGCTTTCTTT. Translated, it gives CASSGPGTGWAEAFF.

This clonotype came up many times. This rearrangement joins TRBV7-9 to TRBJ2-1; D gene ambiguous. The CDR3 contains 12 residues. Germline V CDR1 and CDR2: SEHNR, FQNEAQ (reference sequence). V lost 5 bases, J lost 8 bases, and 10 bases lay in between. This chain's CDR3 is CASSPDLDEQFF. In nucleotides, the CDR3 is TGTGCCAGCAGCCCAGACCTGGATGAGCAGTTCTTC.

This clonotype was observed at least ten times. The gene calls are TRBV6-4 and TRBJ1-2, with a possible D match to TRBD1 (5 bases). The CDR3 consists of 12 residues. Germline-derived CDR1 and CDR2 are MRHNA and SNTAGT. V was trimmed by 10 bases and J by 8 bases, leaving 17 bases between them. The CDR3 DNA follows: TGTGCCACAATGGGCAGGGTTGAGGGCTACACCTTC. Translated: CATMGRVEGYTF.

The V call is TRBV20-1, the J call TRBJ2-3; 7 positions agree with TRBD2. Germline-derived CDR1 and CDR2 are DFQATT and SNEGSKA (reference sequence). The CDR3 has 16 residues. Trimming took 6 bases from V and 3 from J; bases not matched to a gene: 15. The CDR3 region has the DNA TGCAGTGCCATCGACGGGTGGGGAGCGGGGACAGATACGCAGTATTTT. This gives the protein CSAIDGWGAGTDTQYF.

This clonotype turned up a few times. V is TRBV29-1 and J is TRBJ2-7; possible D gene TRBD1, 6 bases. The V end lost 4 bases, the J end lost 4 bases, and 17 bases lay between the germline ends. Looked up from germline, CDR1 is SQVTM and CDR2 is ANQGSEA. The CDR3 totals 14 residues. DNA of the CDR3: TGCAGCGTTGCCTTGGGGGCAGCCGTTTACGAGCAGTACTTC. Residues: CSVALGAAVYEQYF.

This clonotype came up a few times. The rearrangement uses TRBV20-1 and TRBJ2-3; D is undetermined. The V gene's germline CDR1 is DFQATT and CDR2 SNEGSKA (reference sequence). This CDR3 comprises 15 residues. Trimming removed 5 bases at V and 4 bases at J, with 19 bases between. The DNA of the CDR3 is TGCAGTGCTCCAGAAGTATCAGTTAGCTCAGATACGCAGTATTTT. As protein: CSAPEVSVSSDTQYF.

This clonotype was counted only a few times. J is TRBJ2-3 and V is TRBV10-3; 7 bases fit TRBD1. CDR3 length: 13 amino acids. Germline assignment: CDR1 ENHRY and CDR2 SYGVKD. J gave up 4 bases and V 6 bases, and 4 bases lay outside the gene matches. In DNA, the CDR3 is TGTGCCATCAGACCAACAGGGGCAGATACGCAGTATTTT. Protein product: CAIRPTGADTQYF.

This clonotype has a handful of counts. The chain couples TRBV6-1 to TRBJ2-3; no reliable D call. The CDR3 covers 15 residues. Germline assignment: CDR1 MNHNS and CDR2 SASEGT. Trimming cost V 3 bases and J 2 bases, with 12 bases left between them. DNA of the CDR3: TGTGCCAGCAGTGAGGGCCCGCTGATCACAGATACGCAGTATTTT. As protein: CASSEGPLITDTQYF.

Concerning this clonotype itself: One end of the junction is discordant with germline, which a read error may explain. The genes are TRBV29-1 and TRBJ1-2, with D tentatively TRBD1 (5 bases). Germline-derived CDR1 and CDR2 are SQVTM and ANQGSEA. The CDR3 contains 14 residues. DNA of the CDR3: TGCAGCGTGGAAGGGCTAGGGACTCCCCGGGGCTACACCTTC. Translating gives CSVEGLGTPRGYTF.

CDR3 residues: CSAIRLSGSYNEQFF. The CDR3 coding sequence is TGCAGTGCTATACGACTAAGCGGGAGCTACAATGAGCAGTTCTTC. V is TRBV20-1 and J is TRBJ2-1; 8 nucleotides match TRBD2. Losses at the gene ends were 4 bases for V and 3 bases for J; bases not matched to a gene: 8. Germline-derived CDR1 and CDR2 are DFQATT and SNEGSKA (reference sequence). There are 15 residues in the CDR3.

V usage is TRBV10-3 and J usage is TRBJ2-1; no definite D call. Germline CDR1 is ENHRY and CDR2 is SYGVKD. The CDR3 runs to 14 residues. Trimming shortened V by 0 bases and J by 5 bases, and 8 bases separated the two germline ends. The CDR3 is CAISESMGHNEQFF. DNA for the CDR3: TGTGCCATCAGTGAGTCGATGGGCCACAATGAGCAGTTCTTC.

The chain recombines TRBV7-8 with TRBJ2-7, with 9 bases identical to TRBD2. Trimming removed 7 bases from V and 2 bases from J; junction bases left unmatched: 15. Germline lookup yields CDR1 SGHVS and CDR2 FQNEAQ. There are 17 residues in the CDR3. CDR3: CASNRPLTSGTTYEQYF. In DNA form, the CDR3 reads TGTGCCAGCAACCGTCCCCTGACTAGCGGTACTACCTACGAGCAGTACTTC.

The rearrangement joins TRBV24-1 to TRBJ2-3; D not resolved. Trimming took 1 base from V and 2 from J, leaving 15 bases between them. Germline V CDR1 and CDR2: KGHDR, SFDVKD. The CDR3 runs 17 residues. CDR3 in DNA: TGTGCCACCAGTGATTTCAGAGCGTCACTTACCACAGATACGCAGTATTTT. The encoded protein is CATSDFRASLTTDTQYF.

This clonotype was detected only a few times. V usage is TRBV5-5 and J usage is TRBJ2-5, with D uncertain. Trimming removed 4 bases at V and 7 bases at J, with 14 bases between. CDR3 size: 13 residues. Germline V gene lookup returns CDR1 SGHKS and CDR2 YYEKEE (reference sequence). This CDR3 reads CASSKDGLRTQYF. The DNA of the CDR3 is TGTGCCAGCAGCAAGGACGGTTTAAGGACCCAGTACTTC. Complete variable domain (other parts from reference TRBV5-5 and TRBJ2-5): DAGVTQSPTHLIKTRGQQVTLRCSPISGHKSVSWYQQVLGQGPQFIFQYYEKEERGRGNFPDRFSARQFPNYSSELNVNALLLGDSALYLCASSKDGLRTQYFGPGTRLLVL.

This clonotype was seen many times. The CDR3 DNA sequence: TGTGCCAGCAGCCCCCAGGCTAGGGAGCAGTACTTC. Translation gives CASSPQAREQYF. The gene calls are TRBV7-2 and TRBJ2-7, with D unresolved. CDR3 size: 12 residues. Trimming took 5 bases from V and 7 from J, leaving 12 bases between them. Germline assignment: CDR1 SGHTA and CDR2 FQGNSA.

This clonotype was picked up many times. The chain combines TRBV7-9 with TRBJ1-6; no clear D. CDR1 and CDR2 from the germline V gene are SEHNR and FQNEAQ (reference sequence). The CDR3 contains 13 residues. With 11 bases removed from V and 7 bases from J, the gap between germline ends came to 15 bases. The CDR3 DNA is TGTGCCTCGACGGGAATAATGAATTCACCCCTCCACTTT. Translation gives CASTGIMNSPLHF.

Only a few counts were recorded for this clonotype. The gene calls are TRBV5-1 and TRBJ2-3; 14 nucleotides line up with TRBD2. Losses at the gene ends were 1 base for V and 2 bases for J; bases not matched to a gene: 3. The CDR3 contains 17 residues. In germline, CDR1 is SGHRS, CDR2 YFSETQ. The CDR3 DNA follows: TGCGCCAGCAGCTTGCGGACTAGCGGGGGGCTCACAGATACGCAGTATTTT. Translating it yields CASSLRTSGGLTDTQYF.

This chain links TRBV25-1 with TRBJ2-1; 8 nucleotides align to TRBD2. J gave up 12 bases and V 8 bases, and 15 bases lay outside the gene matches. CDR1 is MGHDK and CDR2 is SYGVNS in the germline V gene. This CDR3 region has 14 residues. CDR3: CASSREGYSGVQFF. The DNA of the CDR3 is TGTGCCAGCTCTCGGGAGGGCTATTCTGGGGTGCAGTTCTTC.

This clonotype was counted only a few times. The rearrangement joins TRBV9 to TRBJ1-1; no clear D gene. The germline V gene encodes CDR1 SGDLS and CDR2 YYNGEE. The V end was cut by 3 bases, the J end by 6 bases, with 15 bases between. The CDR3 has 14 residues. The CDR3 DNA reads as TGTGCCAGCAGCGCACCGGGCTACGGCGCTGAAGCTTTCTTT. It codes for CASSAPGYGAEAFF.

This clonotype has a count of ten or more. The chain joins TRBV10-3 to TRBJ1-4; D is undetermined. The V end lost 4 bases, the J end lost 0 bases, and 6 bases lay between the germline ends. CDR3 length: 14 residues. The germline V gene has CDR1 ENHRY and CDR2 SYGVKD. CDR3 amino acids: CAISASATNEKLFF. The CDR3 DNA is TGTGCCATCAGTGCCAGTGCAACTAATGAAAAACTGTTTTTT.

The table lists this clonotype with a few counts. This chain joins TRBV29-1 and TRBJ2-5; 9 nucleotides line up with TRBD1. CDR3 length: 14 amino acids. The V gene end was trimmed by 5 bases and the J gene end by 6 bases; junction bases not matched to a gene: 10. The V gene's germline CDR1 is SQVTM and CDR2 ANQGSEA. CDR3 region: CSVRDRVHRQTQYF. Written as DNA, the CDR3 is TGCAGCGTTCGGGACAGGGTCCATAGGCAGACCCAGTACTTC.

CDR3 nucleotides: TGTGCCAGCAGCTTAGGGACCTTCTTAGGAGCCAAAAACATTCAGTACTTC. Its protein is CASSLGTFLGAKNIQYF. The chain uses TRBV7-9 and TRBJ2-4; D is unclear. The germline V and J ends were trimmed by 1 base and 0 bases, with 13 bases remaining between them. The CDR3 is 17 amino acids. Per germline, CDR1 SEHNR and CDR2 FQNEAQ (reference sequence).

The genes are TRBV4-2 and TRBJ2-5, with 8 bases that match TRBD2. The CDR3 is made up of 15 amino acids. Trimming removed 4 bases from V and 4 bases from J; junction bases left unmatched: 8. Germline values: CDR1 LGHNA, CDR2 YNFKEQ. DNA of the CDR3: TGTGCCAGCAGCCCGAGCGGGGGCCTGACAGAGACCCAGTACTTC. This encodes CASSPSGGLTETQYF.

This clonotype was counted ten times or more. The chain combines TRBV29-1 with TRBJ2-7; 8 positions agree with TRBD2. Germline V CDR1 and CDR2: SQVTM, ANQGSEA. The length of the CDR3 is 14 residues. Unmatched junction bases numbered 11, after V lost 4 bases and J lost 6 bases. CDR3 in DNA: TGCAGCGTTGTCCCTATAGCGGGGTATTTCGAGCAGTACTTC. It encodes CSVVPIAGYFEQYF.

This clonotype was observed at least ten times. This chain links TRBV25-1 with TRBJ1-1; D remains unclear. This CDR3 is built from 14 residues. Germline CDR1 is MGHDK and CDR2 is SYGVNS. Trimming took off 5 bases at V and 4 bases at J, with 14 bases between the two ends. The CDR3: CASSPEYEGTEAFF. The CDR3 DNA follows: TGTGCCAGCAGTCCTGAATATGAGGGCACTGAAGCTTTCTTT.

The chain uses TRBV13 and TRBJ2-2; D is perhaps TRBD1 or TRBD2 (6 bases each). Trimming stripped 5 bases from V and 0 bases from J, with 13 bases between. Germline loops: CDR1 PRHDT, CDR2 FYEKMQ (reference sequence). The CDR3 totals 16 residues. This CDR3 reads CASSTPGAPNTGELFF. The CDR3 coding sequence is TGTGCCAGCAGCACCCCGGGGGCGCCGAACACCGGGGAGCTGTTTTTT.

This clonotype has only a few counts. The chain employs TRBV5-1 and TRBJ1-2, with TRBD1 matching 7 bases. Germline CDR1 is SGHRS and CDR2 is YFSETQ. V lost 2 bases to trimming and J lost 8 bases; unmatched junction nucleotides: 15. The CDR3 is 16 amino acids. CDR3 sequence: CASSFSGQAALTGYTF. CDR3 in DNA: TGCGCCAGCAGCTTCTCTGGACAGGCCGCTCTAACCGGCTACACCTTC.